Presented here are 22 T cell receptor beta chains from one specimen sequenced in a study of cytomegalovirus exposure and HLA in healthy donors. The PCR contained 60 Vbeta and 13 Jbeta primers. Some clones are missing from TCRdb's copy, which holds only in-frame ones; the method was immunoSEQ multiplex PCR. The table shows approximately 150,000 clones, with more than 60% occurring only once. Sequenced: PBMCs. Receptors originate from a man between 18 and 29 years old in good health and CMV-seropositive.

This chain uses TRBV7-2 with TRBJ1-5; TRBD1 matches at 9 bases. V shed 2 bases, J shed 6 bases, and the junction held 5 bases outside the gene matches. Germline loops: CDR1 SGHTA, CDR2 FQGNSA. The CDR3 has 15 residues. The CDR3 sequence is CASSLRTGEGQPQHF. In nucleotides, the CDR3 is TGTGCCAGCAGCTTAAGGACAGGGGAAGGTCAGCCCCAGCATTTT.

This clone was detected a few times. The chain couples TRBV6-1 to TRBJ2-6; D uncertain. Germline CDR1 MNHNS, CDR2 SASEGT. V was pared by 4 bases and J by 0 bases, with 7 bases between. The CDR3 is 15 amino acids. CDR3 loop: CASSARISGANVLTF. The CDR3 region has the DNA TGTGCCAGCAGTGCCAGGATCTCTGGGGCCAACGTCCTGACTTTC.

This clone was seen only a few times. CDR3 sequence reads: CASMGGGPSRYTF. The CDR3 coding sequence is TGTGCCAGCATGGGCGGGGGGCCTTCGCGCTACACCTTC. The V and J genes are TRBV28 and TRBJ1-2, with a possible D match to TRBD1 (6 bases). This CDR3 region has 13 residues. CDR1 MDHEN and CDR2 SYDVKM come from the germline V gene. V lost 7 bases and J lost 9, with 18 bases in between.

CDR3 residues: CAWSVLERQETQYF. The CDR3 DNA is TGTGCCTGGAGTGTATTGGAGCGGCAAGAGACCCAGTACTTC. This chain links TRBV30 with TRBJ2-5; possibly TRBD2 for D (5 bases). Germline CDR1 reads GTSNPN; CDR2 reads SVGIG (reference sequence). This CDR3 has 14 amino acids. The V end lost 0 bases, the J end lost 2 bases, and 10 bases lay between the germline ends. Drawing the rest from reference TRBV30 and TRBJ2-5, the complete variable domain is SQTIHQWPATLVQPVGSPLSLECTVEGTSNPNLYWYRQAAGRGLQLLFYSVGIGQISSEVPQNLSASRPQDRQFILSSKKLLLSDSGFYLCAWSVLERQETQYFGPGTRLLVL.

V usage is TRBV28 and J usage is TRBJ2-7; 8 bases agree with TRBD1. The CDR3 consists of 16 residues. Per the germline V gene, CDR1 is MDHEN and CDR2 is SYDVKM. Trimming cost V 5 bases and J 5 bases; bases outside gene matches: 14. CDR3 bases: TGTGCCAGCAGTCTCTGGACCGGGACAGGCGGTGACGAGCAGTACTTC. Amino acids: CASSLWTGTGGDEQYF.

The rearrangement joins TRBV2 to TRBJ2-1; no definite D call. This CDR3 contains 14 residues. V was clipped by 6 bases and J by 4 bases, with 13 bases between them. In germline, CDR1 is SNHLY, CDR2 FYNNEI. The CDR3 here is CASRLSTGYNEQFF. CDR3 coding DNA: TGTGCCAGCAGACTTTCGACTGGTTACAATGAGCAGTTCTTC.

The V call is TRBV19, the J call TRBJ1-5, with 8 bases that match TRBD1. Trimming took 6 bases from V and 4 from J; bases not matched to a gene: 11. The germline CDR1 and CDR2 sequences are LNHDA and SQIVND (reference sequence). The CDR3 is 16 amino acids. The CDR3: CASRLQQGERNQPQHF. The CDR3, as DNA: TGTGCCAGTAGATTGCAACAGGGGGAGAGGAATCAGCCCCAGCATTTT.

The CDR3 is CATAGTLNTEAFF. The DNA for the CDR3 is TGTGCCACAGCAGGGACTTTGAACACTGAAGCTTTCTTT. The chain combines TRBV25-1 with TRBJ1-1; possibly TRBD1 for D (5 bases). The CDR3 length is 13 residues. The germline V gene encodes CDR1 MGHDK and CDR2 SYGVNS. The V gene lost 10 bases and the J gene lost 0 bases, with 12 bases spanning the gap. Complete variable domain (other parts from reference TRBV25-1 and TRBJ1-1): EADIYQTPRYLVIGTGKKITLECSQTMGHDKMYWYQQDPGMELHLIHYSYGVNSTEKGDLSSESTVSRIRTEHFPLTLESARPSHTSQYLCATAGTLNTEAFFGQGTRLTVV.

This clone was counted between two and nine times. The V call is TRBV7-9, the J call TRBJ2-5, with TRBD2 matching 8 bases. Germline trimming cut 3 bases from V and 4 bases from J; bases unmatched to any gene: 4. The CDR3 runs to 14 residues. CDR1 and CDR2 from the germline V gene are SEHNR and FQNEAQ (reference sequence). CDR3 in amino acids: CASSLVSGAETQYF. The CDR3 DNA sequence: TGTGCCAGCAGCTTGGTTAGCGGGGCAGAGACCCAGTACTTC.

The sample holds one count of this clone. The V gene is TRBV28, the J gene TRBJ1-1; the match to TRBD1 covers 7 bases. The CDR3 length is 11 residues. Trimming cost V 6 bases and J 11 bases; bases outside gene matches: 6. CDR1 and CDR2 (germline): MDHEN, SYDVKM. CDR3 coding DNA: TGTGCCAGCAGCAATCCCAGGGGGGCTTTCTTT. Its protein is CASSNPRGAFF.

This clone was observed once. V usage is TRBV27 and J usage is TRBJ2-7, with D perhaps matching TRBD1 (6 bases). Trimming took off 5 bases at V and 1 base at J, with 15 bases between the two ends. Germline lookup yields CDR1 MNHEY and CDR2 SMNVEV (reference sequence). CDR3 length: 15 residues. The CDR3 region is CASSPRQVRSYEQYF. For the CDR3, the DNA is TGTGCCAGCAGTCCTCGACAGGTTCGTTCCTACGAGCAGTACTTC.

This clone was seen only once. J is TRBJ2-1 and V is TRBV4-2, with TRBD2 matching over 10 bases. Germline trimming cut 3 bases from V and 8 bases from J; bases unmatched to any gene: 10. There are 16 residues in the CDR3. Germline V CDR1 and CDR2: LGHNA, YNFKEQ. In DNA form, the CDR3 reads TGTGCCAGCAGCCACGGCATAGCGGGAGGATTAGATGAGCAGTTCTTC. Encoded protein: CASSHGIAGGLDEQFF.

This chain's CDR3 is CASSGLMGTQYF. CDR3 bases: TGTGCCAGCAGCGGACTCATGGGTACGCAGTATTTT. The V call is TRBV11-2, the J call TRBJ2-3; possibly TRBD2 for D (5 bases). V shed 5 bases and J shed 8 bases, with 11 bases lying between them. The CDR3 totals 12 residues. From germline, CDR1 is SGHAT and CDR2 FQNNGV.

This rearrangement joins TRBV9 to TRBJ1-1; TRBD1 is a possible D gene (6 bases). Trimming pared 2 bases from V and 7 bases from J, leaving 18 bases between. There are 15 residues in the CDR3. The germline gives CDR1 SGDLS, CDR2 YYNGEE. CDR3 sequence (DNA): TGTGCCAGCAGCGTCGAGCCCAGGGGTGCGGATGAAGCTTTCTTT. This sequence encodes CASSVEPRGADEAFF.

This clone was seen once. The V gene is TRBV9, the J gene TRBJ2-7, with 8 bases that match TRBD2. The J segment lost 0 bases and the V segment lost 0 bases, leaving 5 bases of the junction unmatched. Germline CDR1 SGDLS, CDR2 YYNGEE. This CDR3 is 16 amino acids long. CDR3: CASSVGGAGGSYEQYF. The CDR3 DNA follows: TGTGCCAGCAGCGTAGGTGGGGCGGGGGGCTCCTACGAGCAGTACTTC.

In DNA, the CDR3 is TGTGCCAGTAGTATAGGGACTAGCGGGAGATTGCCCTACAATGAGCAGTTCTTC. Amino acid sequence: CASSIGTSGRLPYNEQFF. The chain combines TRBV19 with TRBJ2-1; 13 positions match TRBD2. Germline CDR1 and CDR2: LNHDA and SQIVND (reference sequence). This CDR3 comprises 18 residues. V was pared by 1 base and J by 2 bases, with 5 bases of the junction left unmatched.

This clone occurred a few times. The chain employs TRBV6-6 and TRBJ1-4; 7 positions match TRBD1. This CDR3 is 15 amino acids long. CDR1 and CDR2 from the germline V gene are MNHNY and SVGAGI (reference sequence). The V and J ends lost 0 bases and 7 bases, in that order; junction bases with no gene match: 5. Here the CDR3 reads CASSYSRGLGEKLFF. The CDR3 DNA sequence: TGTGCCAGCAGTTACTCGAGGGGGCTTGGTGAAAAACTGTTTTTT.

The chain links TRBV6-5 to TRBJ1-1, with 7 bases identical to TRBD1. After removal of 2 bases from V and 1 base from J, the junction contained 4 bases not matched to a gene. The CDR3 is made up of 15 amino acids. The germline CDR1 and CDR2 sequences are MNHEY and SVGAGI. The CDR3 DNA reads TGTGCCAGCAGTTACCTGGGACAGAAGAACACTGAAGCTTTCTTT. This codes for CASSYLGQKNTEAFF.

V and J are TRBV2 and TRBJ2-7; 10 bases fit TRBD1. CDR3 length: 14 residues. V lost 8 bases and J lost 3; bases outside the gene matches: 7. In germline, CDR1 is SNHLY, CDR2 FYNNEI. CDR3 residues: CASRARTGGYEQYF. DNA of the CDR3: TGTGCCAGCCGAGCTAGGACAGGGGGCTACGAGCAGTACTTC.

This sequence joins TRBV14 and TRBJ2-5, with TRBD1 as a possible D gene (6 bases). The J call may not be correct, given that the DNA end is closer to TRBJ2-7. CDR1 and CDR2 from the germline V gene are SGHDN and FVKESK. This CDR3 region has 15 residues. The CDR3 DNA is TGTGCCAGCAGCCAAGAACAGGGTGGTTCCTACGAGCAGTACTTC. Its protein is CASSQEQGGSYEQYF.

The chain recombines TRBV9 with TRBJ1-1; D remains ambiguous. This CDR3 contains 14 residues. Germline CDR1 SGDLS, CDR2 YYNGEE. Trimming left V 6 bases short and J 2 bases short, with 14 bases between. The CDR3 here is CASNLGNVNTEAFF. The CDR3 region has the DNA TGTGCCAGCAACTTGGGCAACGTTAACACTGAAGCTTTCTTT.

This clone has only a few counts. This chain's CDR3 is CASSAGTGTNQPQHF. CDR3 nucleotide sequence: TGTGCCAGCTCAGCAGGGACAGGGACAAATCAGCCCCAGCATTTT. V usage is TRBV18 and J usage is TRBJ1-5; 9 positions agree with TRBD1. Germline CDR1 reads KGHSH; CDR2 reads LQKENI. The V gene end was trimmed by 5 bases and the J gene end by 4 bases; junction bases not matched to a gene: 6. The CDR3 extends over 15 amino acids.